Detailed here is one TCR beta chain. Only in-frame clones appear in the TCRdb table, and some are missing; sequencing was by immunoSEQ multiplex PCR. The data contain about 190,000 clones, 70% to 90% of them singletons. The sample is drawn from a study of blood T cell repertoires in COVID-19. For the study at large: PBMCs, B-cell-depleted T cells, or T cells provided the cDNA or gDNA that made up the material.

The CDR3 loop spans 17 amino acids. Germline CDR1 reads SGHNT; CDR2 reads YYREEE (reference sequence). The trim removed 0 bases at V and 7 bases at J, leaving 6 bases unmatched. Sequencing was carried out using peripheral blood. This chain links TRBV5-4 with TRBJ2-2; the match to TRBD2 covers 13 bases. The receptor comes from a man aged 25-40 years with acute or convalescent COVID-19. The CDR3 reads CASSLGLAGGGGGELFF. CDR3 nucleotides: TGTGCCAGCAGCTTGGGACTAGCGGGGGGCGGTGGCGGGGAGCTGTTTTTT.